This entry concerns a single T cell receptor (beta chain). Its target is unknown. This specimen belongs to a study of cytomegalovirus exposure and HLA in healthy donors. Primers included in the PCR were 60 Vbeta and 13 Jbeta primers. Produced via immunoSEQ multiplex PCR; TCRdb's table is partial and in-frame only. The sample includes around 85,000 clones, 80% seen only once; the top ten take more than 20%. Study-level findings and limits: Productive rates of about 90% or about 30% were seen for most TCR beta V segments in an earlier analysis.

Trimming pared 6 bases from V and 8 bases from J, leaving 17 bases between. This CDR3 spans 14 amino acids. Germline loops: CDR1 KGHSH, CDR2 LQKENI. The study sampled nominally healthy donors, though unrecorded immune exposures were likely. Sequenced sample: PBMCs. This receptor was obtained from a woman between 50 and 59 years old in good health and CMV-seropositive. The chain recombines TRBV18 with TRBJ2-4; D might be TRBD1 (6 bases). The CDR3 coding sequence is TGTGCCAGCTCTTACAGGGCCCCACCGGACATTCAGTACTTC. Translated, it gives CASSYRAPPDIQYF.